A selection of T cell receptor beta chains follows, all from one sample in a study of OX40 agonist ivuxolimab in advanced cancers. The repertoire was sequenced with immunoSEQ multiplex PCR; TCRdb's copy has only in-frame clones and lacks some. The repertoire holds approximately 70,000 clones, with 87% as singletons. The specimen comprised CD4+ or CD8+ T cells sorted from blood, sampled in a trial of the OX40 agonist ivuxolimab. The receptors here all came from an adult with an advanced solid tumor such as melanoma, head and neck, liver or kidney cancer. Each CDR3 is given with its conserved first and last residue. Fields, in order: V gene, J gene, D gene, clone size, CDR3 protein, CDR3 DNA. D genes are given only for firm matches. A clone size is listed for some rows: how often the clone was seen (once, few, many), or a class if it is expanded.

TRBV5-1,TRBJ1-4,-,-,CASSSGGGKGEKLFF,TGCGCCAGCAGCTCGGGCGGGGGAAAAGGCGAAAAACTGTTTTTT
TRBV21-1,TRBJ2-3,-,-,CASSRDTQYF,TGTGCCAGCAGCAGAGATACGCAGTATTTT
TRBV15,TRBJ2-1,-,-,CATSRGGRENEQFF,TGTGCCACCAGCAGAGGGGGCAGGGAAAATGAGCAGTTCTTC
TRBV6-1,TRBJ2-7,-,few,CASSVQGHREQYF,TGTGCCAGCAGTGTCCAGGGGCATCGGGAGCAGTACTTC
TRBV21-1,TRBJ2-7,-,-,CASSKGLGGQDYEQYF,TGTGCCAGCAGCAAAGGTTTGGGAGGGCAAGACTACGAGCAGTACTTC
TRBV7-9,TRBJ2-7,-,few,CASSPAARGESEQYF,TGTGCCAGCAGCCCCGCAGCCAGGGGAGAAAGCGAGCAGTACTTC
TRBV6-5,TRBJ2-1,TRBD2,-,CASSYSLTSGSDEQFF,TGTGCCAGCAGTTACTCGCTGACTAGCGGGAGTGATGAGCAGTTCTTC
TRBV2,TRBJ2-1,-,-,CASSEESQTSHEQFF,TGTGCCAGCAGTGAAGAGAGCCAGACCTCCCATGAGCAGTTCTTC
TRBV6-5,TRBJ2-3,-,-,CASSSPPLGEDTQYF,TGTGCCAGCAGTTCCCCTCCTTTGGGGGAAGATACGCAGTATTTT
TRBV10-3,TRBJ2-1,-,-,CAISDGLPHNEQFF,TGTGCCATCAGTGATGGGCTACCCCACAATGAGCAGTTCTTC
TRBV18,TRBJ2-7,TRBD2,-,CASSPSPASGTLEQYF,TGTGCCAGCTCACCATCTCCGGCTAGCGGGACCCTCGAGCAGTACTTC
TRBV7-2,TRBJ2-2,-,-,CASSPSTGRPGELFF,TGTGCCAGCAGCCCCAGCACCGGAAGGCCAGGGGAACTGTTTTTT
TRBV6-5,TRBJ1-2,-,-,CASSVGALGYTF,TGTGCCAGCAGCGTCGGGGCCCTTGGCTACACCTTC
TRBV29-1,TRBJ2-1,-,-,CSGEMGEQFF,TGCAGCGGGGAGATGGGTGAGCAGTTCTTC
TRBV15,TRBJ2-5,-,-,CATSSDTSGETQYF,TGTGCCACCAGCAGTGACACTTCAGGGGAGACCCAGTACTTC
TRBV5-6,TRBJ1-6,-,-,CASSLDGGVFNSPLHF,TGTGCCAGCAGCTTGGATGGGGGGGTTTTCAATTCACCCCTCCACTTT
TRBV6-5,TRBJ2-7,-,-,CASSFDRLSSYEQYF,TGTGCCAGCAGTTTTGACAGGTTGAGCTCCTACGAGCAGTACTTC
TRBV15,TRBJ1-1,-,-,CATRGPATTNTEAFF,TGTGCCACCAGGGGCCCCGCTACGACGAACACTGAAGCTTTCTTT
TRBV29-1,TRBJ2-7,-,few,CSAWGGDEQYF,TGCAGCGCCTGGGGGGGCGACGAGCAGTACTTC
TRBV6-5,TRBJ2-1,-,-,CASSYRASPNEQFF,TGTGCCAGCAGTTACAGGGCCAGTCCCAATGAGCAGTTCTTC
TRBV6-5,TRBJ1-5,TRBD1,-,CASSMGQGVGQPQHF,TGTGCCAGCAGCATGGGACAGGGGGTTGGTCAGCCCCAGCATTTT
TRBV9,TRBJ1-1,-,-,CASSVEATGGTEAFF,TGTGCCAGCAGCGTAGAGGCCACTGGCGGCACTGAAGCTTTCTTT
TRBV11-2,TRBJ1-3,-,-,CASSLGGAAGNTIYF,TGTGCCAGCAGCCTCGGGGGGGCCGCGGGAAACACCATATATTTT
TRBV29-1,TRBJ1-1,-,-,CSVRPSGMNTEAFF,TGCAGCGTGAGACCCAGCGGGATGAACACTGAAGCTTTCTTT
TRBV4-2,TRBJ2-5,-,-,CASSSGLFQETQYF,TGTGCCAGCAGTTCGGGACTTTTCCAAGAGACCCAGTACTTC
TRBV19,TRBJ2-1,TRBD1,once,CASSPTGGGNEQFF,TGTGCCAGTAGTCCCACAGGGGGTGGGAATGAGCAGTTCTTC
TRBV2,TRBJ1-2,-,once,CASSERSDNYGYTF,TGTGCCAGCAGTGAAAGATCCGACAACTATGGCTACACCTTC